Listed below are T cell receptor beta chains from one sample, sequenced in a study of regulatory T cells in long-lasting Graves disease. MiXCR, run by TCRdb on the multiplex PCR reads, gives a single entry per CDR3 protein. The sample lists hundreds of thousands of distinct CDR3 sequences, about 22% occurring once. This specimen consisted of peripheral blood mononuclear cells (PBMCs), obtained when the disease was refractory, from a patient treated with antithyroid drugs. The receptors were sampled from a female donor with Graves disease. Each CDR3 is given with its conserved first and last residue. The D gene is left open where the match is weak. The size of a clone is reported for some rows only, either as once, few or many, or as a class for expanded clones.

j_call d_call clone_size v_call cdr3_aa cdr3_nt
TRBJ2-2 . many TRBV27 CASSLGADTGELFF TGTGCCAGCAGTTTGGGGGCGGACACCGGGGAGCTGTTTTTT
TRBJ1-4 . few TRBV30 CAWTGTNTEKLFF TGTGCCTGGACAGGGACTAACACTGAAAAACTGTTTTTT
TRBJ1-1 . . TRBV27 CASSLSRGSTEAFF TGTGCCAGCAGTTTATCAAGGGGGAGCACTGAAGCTTTCTTT
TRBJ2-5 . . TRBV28 CASSKPGGLQETQYF TGTGCCAGCAGTAAGCCAGGGGGGTTACAAGAGACCCAGTACTTC
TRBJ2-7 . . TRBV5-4 CASSLGQPTYEQYF TGTGCCAGCAGCTTGGGCCAGCCCACCTACGAGCAGTACTTC
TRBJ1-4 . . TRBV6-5 CASSFHRAGNEKLFF TGTGCCAGCAGTTTTCACAGGGCTGGTAATGAAAAACTGTTTTTT
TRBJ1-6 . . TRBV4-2 CASSQEGTGAGNNSPIHF TGTGCCAGCAGCCAAGAAGGTACTGGCGCAGGGAACAATTCACCCATCCACTTT
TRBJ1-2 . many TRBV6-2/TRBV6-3 CASSYDWGITYGYTF TGTGCCAGCAGTTACGATTGGGGGATCACCTATGGCTACACCTTC
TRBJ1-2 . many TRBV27 CASSFFGDDYGYTF TGTGCCAGCAGTTTTTTTGGGGACGACTATGGCTACACCTTC
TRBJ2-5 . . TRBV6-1 CASSVDSRRSKETQYF TGTGCCAGCAGTGTAGATTCCCGAAGAAGCAAAGAGACCCAGTACTTC
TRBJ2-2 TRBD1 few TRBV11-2 CASSFRDRGDTGELFF TGTGCCAGCAGCTTCCGGGACAGGGGCGACACCGGGGAGCTGTTTTTT
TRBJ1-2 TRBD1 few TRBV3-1 CASSQAGTEGGYTF TGTGCCAGCAGCCAAGCCGGGACAGAGGGTGGCTACACCTTC
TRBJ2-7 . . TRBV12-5 CASGLGALDYEQYF TGTGCTAGTGGTTTGGGGGCCCTCGACTACGAGCAGTACTTC
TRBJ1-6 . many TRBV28 CASSSYREGRGPLHF TGTGCCAGCAGTTCCTACAGGGAGGGGAGGGGACCCCTCCACTTT
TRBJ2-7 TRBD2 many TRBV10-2 CASLGLAGVPGTYEQYF TGCGCCAGCTTGGGACTAGCGGGAGTCCCCGGGACCTACGAGCAGTACTTC
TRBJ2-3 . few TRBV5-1 CASSHHTDTQYF TGCGCCAGCAGCCACCACACAGATACGCAGTATTTT
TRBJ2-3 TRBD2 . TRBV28 CASSGAGFHTDTQYF TGTGCCAGCAGTGGAGCGGGGTTCCACACAGATACGCAGTATTTT
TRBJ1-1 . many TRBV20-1 CSADPTGTMNTEAFF TGCAGTGCTGACCCCACAGGGACCATGAACACTGAAGCTTTCTTT
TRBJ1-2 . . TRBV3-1 CASSQDGGANGYTF TGTGCCAGCAGCCAAGATGGGGGGGCTAATGGCTACACCTTC
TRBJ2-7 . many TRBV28 CASSPGRGSGYEQYF TGTGCCAGCAGCCCCGGTAGGGGGAGTGGGTACGAGCAGTACTTC
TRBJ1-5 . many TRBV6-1 CASNSGHQPQHF TGTGCCAGCAATTCAGGGCATCAGCCCCAGCATTTT
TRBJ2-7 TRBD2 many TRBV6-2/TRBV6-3 CASRRGSLGYEQYF TGTGCCAGCAGACGCGGGAGTCTCGGCTACGAGCAGTACTTC
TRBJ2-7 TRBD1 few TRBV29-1 CSVVSGTGPHEQYF TGCAGCGTCGTATCCGGGACAGGGCCGCACGAGCAGTACTTC
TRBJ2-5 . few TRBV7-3 CASARGGQETQYF TGTGCCAGCGCAAGGGGCGGTCAAGAGACCCAGTACTTC
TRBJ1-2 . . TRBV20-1 CSVTFPPTPSYGYTF TGCAGTGTCACGTTCCCGCCCACACCGAGCTATGGCTACACCTTC
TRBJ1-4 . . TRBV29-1 CSVGGSEKLFF TGCAGCGTTGGGGGGAGTGAAAAACTGTTTTTT
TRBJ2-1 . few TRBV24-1 CATSDSQGYNEQFF TGTGCCACCAGTGATTCTCAGGGTTACAATGAGCAGTTCTTC
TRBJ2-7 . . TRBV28 CASSTVSGLGYEQYF TGTGCCAGCAGTACGGTATCGGGACTCGGCTACGAGCAGTACTTC
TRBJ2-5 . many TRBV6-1 CASSRRDRLQETQYF TGTGCCAGCAGCAGAAGGGACCGACTCCAAGAGACCCAGTACTTC
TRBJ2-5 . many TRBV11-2 CASSLDLRQETQYF TGTGCCAGCAGCTTGGATTTACGACAAGAGACCCAGTACTTC
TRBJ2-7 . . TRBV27 CASSQQATYEQYF TGTGCCAGCAGCCAGCAGGCGACCTACGAGCAGTACTTC
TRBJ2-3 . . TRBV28 CASSPRGSSTDTQYF TGTGCCAGCAGTCCTCGAGGATCTAGCACAGATACGCAGTATTTT
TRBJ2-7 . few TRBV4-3 CASSQDVQGYEQYF TGCGCCAGCAGCCAAGATGTACAGGGTTACGAGCAGTACTTC
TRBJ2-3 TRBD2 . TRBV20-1 CSARPRLAPSTDTQYF TGCAGTGCTAGACCAAGACTAGCGCCAAGCACAGATACGCAGTATTTT
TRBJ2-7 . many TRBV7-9 CASSPGWGNAYEQYF TGTGCCAGCAGCCCTGGATGGGGGAACGCCTACGAGCAGTACTTC
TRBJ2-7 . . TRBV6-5 CASSYSPVYVSGTRDLYEQYF TGTGCCAGCAGTTACTCTCCTGTGTATGTGTCTGGGACAAGGGATTTATACGAGCAGTACTTC
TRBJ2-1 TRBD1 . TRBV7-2 CASSPPGTGNEQFF TGTGCCAGCAGCCCACCGGGGACAGGGAATGAGCAGTTCTTC
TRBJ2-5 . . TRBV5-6 CASSLVEVATQYF TGTGCCAGCAGCTTGGTGGAGGTTGCTACCCAGTACTTC
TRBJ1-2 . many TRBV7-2 CASSTLDPLANYGYTF TGTGCCAGCAGCACCCTCGACCCCCTAGCTAACTATGGCTACACCTTC
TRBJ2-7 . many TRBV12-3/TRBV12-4 CASSFVQGAVYEQYF TGTGCCAGCAGTTTCGTACAGGGTGCCGTATACGAGCAGTACTTC
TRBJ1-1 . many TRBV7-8 CASSLGGPHGRTAEAFF TGTGCCAGCAGCTTAGGGGGTCCTCACGGACGAACGGCTGAAGCTTTCTTT
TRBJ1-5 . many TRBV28 CASSYPRGALIQPQHF TGTGCCAGCAGTTATCCCCGGGGGGCTCTAATTCAGCCCCAGCATTTT
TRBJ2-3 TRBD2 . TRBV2 CASRRERGGRTDTQYF TGTGCCAGCAGGAGGGAGCGGGGGGGAAGGACAGATACGCAGTATTTT
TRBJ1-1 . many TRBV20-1 CSARDRQVWEAFF TGCAGTGCTAGAGATAGGCAGGTTTGGGAAGCTTTCTTT
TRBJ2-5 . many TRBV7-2 CASSFFSGETQYF TGTGCCAGCAGCTTTTTTTCCGGGGAGACCCAGTACTTC
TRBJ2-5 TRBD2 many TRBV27 CASSLREGRETQYF TGTGCCAGCAGTTTACGGGAGGGGAGGGAGACCCAGTACTTC
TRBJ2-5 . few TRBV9 CASSVGQVEPQYF TGTGCCAGCAGCGTGGGGCAGGTGGAGCCCCAGTACTTC
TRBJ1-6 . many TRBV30 CACHTAGNSPLHF TGTGCCTGTCACACCGCCGGAAATTCACCCCTCCACTTT
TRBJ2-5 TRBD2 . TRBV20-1 CSARPGLAGTERTQYF TGCAGTGCTCGGCCGGGACTAGCGGGGACTGAAAGGACCCAGTACTTC
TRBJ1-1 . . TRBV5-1 CASSLGFRGDAFF TGCGCCAGCAGCTTGGGTTTCAGGGGTGATGCTTTCTTT
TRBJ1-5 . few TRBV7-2 CASSFDAQSNQPQHF TGTGCCAGCAGCTTTGACGCACAGAGCAATCAGCCCCAGCATTTT